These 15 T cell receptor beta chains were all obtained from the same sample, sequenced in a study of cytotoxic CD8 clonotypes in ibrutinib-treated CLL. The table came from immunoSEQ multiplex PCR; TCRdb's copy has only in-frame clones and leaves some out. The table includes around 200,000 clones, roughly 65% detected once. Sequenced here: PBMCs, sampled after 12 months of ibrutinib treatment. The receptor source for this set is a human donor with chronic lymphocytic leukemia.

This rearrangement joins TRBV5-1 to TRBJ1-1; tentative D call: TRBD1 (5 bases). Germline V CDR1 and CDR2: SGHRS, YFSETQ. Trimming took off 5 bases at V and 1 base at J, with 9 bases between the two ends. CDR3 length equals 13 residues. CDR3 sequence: CASRVGGNTEAFF. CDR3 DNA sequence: TGCGCCAGCAGGGTCGGGGGGAACACTGAAGCTTTCTTT.

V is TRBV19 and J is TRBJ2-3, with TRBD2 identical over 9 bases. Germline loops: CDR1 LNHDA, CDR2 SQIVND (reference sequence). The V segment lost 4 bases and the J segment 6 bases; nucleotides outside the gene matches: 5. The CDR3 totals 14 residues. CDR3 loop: CASSRASGMDTQYF. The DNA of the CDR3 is TGTGCCAGTAGTAGGGCTAGCGGGATGGATACGCAGTATTTT. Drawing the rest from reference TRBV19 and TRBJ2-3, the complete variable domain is DGGITQSPKYLFRKEGQNVTLSCEQNLNHDAMYWYRQDPGQGLRLIYYSQIVNDFQKGDIAEGYSVSREKKESFPLTVTSAQKNPTAFYLCASSRASGMDTQYFGPGTRLTVL.

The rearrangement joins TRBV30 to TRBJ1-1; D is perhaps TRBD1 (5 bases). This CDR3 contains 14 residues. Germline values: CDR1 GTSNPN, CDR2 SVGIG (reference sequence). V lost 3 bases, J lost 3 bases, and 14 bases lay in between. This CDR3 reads CAWSGAREDTEAFF. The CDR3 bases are TGTGCCTGGAGCGGGGCCAGGGAGGACACTGAAGCTTTCTTT.

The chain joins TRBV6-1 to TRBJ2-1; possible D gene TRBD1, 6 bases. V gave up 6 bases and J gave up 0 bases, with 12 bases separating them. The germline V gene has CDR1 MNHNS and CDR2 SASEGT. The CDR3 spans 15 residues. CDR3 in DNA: TGTGCCAGCAGGGGAGACAGGAGCTCCTACAATGAGCAGTTCTTC. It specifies CASRGDRSSYNEQFF.

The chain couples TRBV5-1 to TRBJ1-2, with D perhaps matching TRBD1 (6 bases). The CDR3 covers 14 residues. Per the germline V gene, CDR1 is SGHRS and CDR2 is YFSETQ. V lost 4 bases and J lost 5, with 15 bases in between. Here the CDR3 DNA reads TGCGCCAGCAGCCCGGGACAAGGACTATATGGCTACACCTTC. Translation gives CASSPGQGLYGYTF.

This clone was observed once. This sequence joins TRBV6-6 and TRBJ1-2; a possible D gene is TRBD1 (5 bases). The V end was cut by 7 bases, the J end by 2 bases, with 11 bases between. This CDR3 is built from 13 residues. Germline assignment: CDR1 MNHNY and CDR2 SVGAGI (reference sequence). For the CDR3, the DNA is TGTGCCAGCAAAATGGGGGGGAACTATGGCTACACCTTC. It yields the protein CASKMGGNYGYTF.

CDR3 nucleotide sequence: TGCGCCAGCAGCCAAGATTCGGTAGTTACGTCCTACGAGCAGTACTTC. It translates to CASSQDSVVTSYEQYF. The V gene is TRBV4-3, the J gene TRBJ2-7, with D uncertain. Germline lookup yields CDR1 LGHNA and CDR2 YSLEER. The CDR3 extends over 16 amino acids. The V end was cut by 0 bases, the J end by 1 base, with 13 bases between.

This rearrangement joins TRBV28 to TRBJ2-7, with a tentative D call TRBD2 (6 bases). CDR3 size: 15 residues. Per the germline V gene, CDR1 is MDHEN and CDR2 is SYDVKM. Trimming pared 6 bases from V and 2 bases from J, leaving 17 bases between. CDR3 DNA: TGTGCCAGCAGCGGCGTGGACTCGGGGGCCTACGAGCAGTACTTC. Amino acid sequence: CASSGVDSGAYEQYF.

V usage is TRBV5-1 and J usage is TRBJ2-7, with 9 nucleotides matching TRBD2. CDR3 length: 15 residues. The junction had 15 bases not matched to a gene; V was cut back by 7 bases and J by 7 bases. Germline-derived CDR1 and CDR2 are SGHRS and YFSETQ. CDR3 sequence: CASRYLAGVGWEQYF. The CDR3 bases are TGCGCCAGCCGCTACTTAGCGGGGGTAGGTTGGGAGCAGTACTTC.

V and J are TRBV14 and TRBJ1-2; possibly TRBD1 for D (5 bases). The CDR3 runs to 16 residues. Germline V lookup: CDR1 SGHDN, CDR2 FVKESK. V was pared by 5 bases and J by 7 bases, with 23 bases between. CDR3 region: CASSFQGAVGNGGYTF. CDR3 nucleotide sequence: TGTGCCAGCAGCTTCCAAGGGGCAGTGGGGAACGGTGGCTACACCTTC.

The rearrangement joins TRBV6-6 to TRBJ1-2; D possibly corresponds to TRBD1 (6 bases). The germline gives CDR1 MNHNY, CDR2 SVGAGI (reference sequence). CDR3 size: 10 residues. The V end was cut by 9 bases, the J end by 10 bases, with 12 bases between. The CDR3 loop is CASRGRTYTF. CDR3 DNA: TGTGCCAGTAGGGGGAGGACCTACACCTTC.

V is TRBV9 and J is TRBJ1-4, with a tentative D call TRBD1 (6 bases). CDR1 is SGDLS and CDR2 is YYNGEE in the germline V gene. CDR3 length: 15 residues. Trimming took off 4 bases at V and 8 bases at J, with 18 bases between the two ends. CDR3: CASSSPGGRREKLFF. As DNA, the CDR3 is TGTGCCAGCAGCTCCCCTGGGGGGCGGCGAGAAAAACTGTTTTTT.

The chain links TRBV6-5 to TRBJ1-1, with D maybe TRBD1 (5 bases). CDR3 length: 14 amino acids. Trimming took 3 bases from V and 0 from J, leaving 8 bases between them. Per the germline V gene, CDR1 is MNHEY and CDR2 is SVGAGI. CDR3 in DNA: TGTGCCAGCAGTTATGGACACCTGAACACTGAAGCTTTCTTT. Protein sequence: CASSYGHLNTEAFF.

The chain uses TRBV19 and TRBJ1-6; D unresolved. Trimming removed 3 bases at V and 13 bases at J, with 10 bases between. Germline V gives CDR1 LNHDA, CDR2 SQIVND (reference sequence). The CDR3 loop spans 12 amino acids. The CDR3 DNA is TGTGCCAGTAGTATTGGAGGGAAGCCCCTCCACTTT. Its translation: CASSIGGKPLHF.

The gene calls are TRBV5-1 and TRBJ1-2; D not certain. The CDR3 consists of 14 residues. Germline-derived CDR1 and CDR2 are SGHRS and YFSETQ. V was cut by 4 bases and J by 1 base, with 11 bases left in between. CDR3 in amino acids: CASSTGENNYGYTF. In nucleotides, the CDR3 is TGCGCCAGCAGCACCGGGGAGAATAACTATGGCTACACCTTC.